Detailed here is one T cell receptor beta chain. Participants were aged about 18 to 100 years from 20 to 30 US areas. CDR1 is SGHRS, CDR2 YFSETQ, per germline. The CDR3 totals 15 residues. V lost 6 bases, J lost 7 bases, and 12 bases stayed unmatched. The entry originates in a study of blood T cell repertoires in COVID-19. Study-wide background: Samples taken during acute and convalescent COVID-19 were collected in the United States, Italy and Spain. PBMCs, B-cell-depleted T cells, or T cells were the source of the cDNA or gDNA that made up the material.

Per the authors' pipeline: For nucleated cells, counts were estimated from reference gene primer amplification. Profiled with immunoSEQ multiplex PCR; TCRdb holds only in-frame clones, not every one. The V and J calls and the clone size are those of that table, but D and trimming were determined from the DNA. The table lists approximately 200,000 clones, about 79% of them singletons, with 1.3% in the top ten. This rearrangement joins TRBV5-1 to TRBJ2-2, with 7 bases fitting TRBD2. The sequence came from a middle-aged woman with acute COVID-19. The sequencing input was PBMCs or T cells enriched from blood (not recorded which). The CDR3 DNA follows: TGCGCCAGCACGCCTCTAGCGGCTACCAGCGGGGAGCTGTTTTTT. Translating gives CASTPLAATSGELFF.